This T cell receptor (beta chain) came from a study of T cell clonality in common variable immunodeficiency. Points from the study as a whole: Fewer deletions and N-nucleotide insertions were reportedly seen in common variable immunodeficiency TCR beta sequences.

This clone has only a few counts. Its specificity is not known. The CDR3 is cut off 3 residues early in the read; its end comes from the germline J gene. Sequenced by immunoSEQ multiplex PCR; TCRdb stores in-frame clones only, minus some. The sample presents 14,000 or so clones, none singletons. The CDR3 sequence is 15 residues long. V gave up 5 bases and J gave up 2 bases; unmatched junction bases: 6. Germline CDR1 reads SGHTA; CDR2 reads FQGNSA. V is TRBV7-2 and J is TRBJ2-7, with TRBD1 identical over 10 bases. Specimen: peripheral blood mononuclear cells. The receptor comes from a human donor with common variable immunodeficiency. CDR3 DNA, as far as it was read: TGTGCCAGCAGCACCGGGACAGGGGTAGCCTACGAG. The encoded protein is CASSTGTGVAYE. The complete CDR3 sequence is CASSTGTGVAYEQYF.